Reported below is one T cell receptor beta chain. From germline, CDR1 is KGHSH and CDR2 LQKENI. The CDR3 is made up of 16 amino acids. V dropped 3 bases and J dropped 4; count of bases not matched to a gene: 6. This entry is derived from a study of blood T cell repertoires in COVID-19. Turning to the study itself: The samples span acute and convalescent COVID-19 from the United States, Italy and Spain.

Profiling relied on immunoSEQ multiplex PCR, and the TCRdb table lists in-frame clones only, not all of them. Found here are about 400,000 clones, roughly nine tenths of them singletons; the top ten hold 1.5% to 2%. The specimen was PBMCs or T cells enriched from blood (not recorded which). This clonotype was obtained from a woman in her twenties or thirties who had recovered from COVID-19. The chain links TRBV18 to TRBJ2-3; 11 nucleotides match TRBD2. The DNA of the CDR3 is TGTGCCAGCTCACCTCGCACTAGCGGGGGATCAGATACGCAGTATTTT. This sequence encodes CASSPRTSGGSDTQYF.